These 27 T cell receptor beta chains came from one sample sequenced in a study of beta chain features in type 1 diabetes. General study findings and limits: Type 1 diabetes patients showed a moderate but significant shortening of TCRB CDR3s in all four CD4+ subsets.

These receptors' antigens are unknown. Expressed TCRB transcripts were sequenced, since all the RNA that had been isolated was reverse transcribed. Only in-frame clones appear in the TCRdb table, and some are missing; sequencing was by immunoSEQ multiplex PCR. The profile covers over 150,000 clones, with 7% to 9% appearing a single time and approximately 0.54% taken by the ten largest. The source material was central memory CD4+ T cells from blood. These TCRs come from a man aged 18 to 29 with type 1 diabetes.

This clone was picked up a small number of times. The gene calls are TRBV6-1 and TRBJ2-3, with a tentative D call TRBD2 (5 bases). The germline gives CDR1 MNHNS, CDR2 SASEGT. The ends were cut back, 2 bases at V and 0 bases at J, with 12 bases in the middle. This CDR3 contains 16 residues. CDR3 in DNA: TGTGCCAGCAGTGAATTCGGCAGGACTAGCACAGATACGCAGTATTTT. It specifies CASSEFGRTSTDTQYF.

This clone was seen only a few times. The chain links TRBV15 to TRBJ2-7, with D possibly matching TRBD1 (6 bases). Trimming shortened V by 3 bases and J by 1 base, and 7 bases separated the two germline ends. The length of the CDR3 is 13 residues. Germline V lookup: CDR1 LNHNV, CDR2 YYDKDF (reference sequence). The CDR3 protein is CATSRDSSYEQYF. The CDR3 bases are TGTGCCACCAGCAGGGACAGTTCCTACGAGCAGTACTTC.

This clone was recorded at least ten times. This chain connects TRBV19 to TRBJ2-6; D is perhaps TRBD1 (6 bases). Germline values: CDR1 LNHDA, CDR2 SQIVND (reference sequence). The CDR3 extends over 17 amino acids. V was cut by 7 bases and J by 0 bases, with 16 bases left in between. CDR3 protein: CASTTGLPGSGANVLTF. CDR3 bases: TGTGCCAGTACTACAGGGCTTCCCGGCTCTGGGGCCAACGTCCTGACTTTC.

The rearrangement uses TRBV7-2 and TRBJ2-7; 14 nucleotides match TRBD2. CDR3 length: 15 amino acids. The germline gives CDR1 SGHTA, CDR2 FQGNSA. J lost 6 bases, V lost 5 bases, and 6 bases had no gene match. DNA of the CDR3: TGTGCCAGCAGCCCAAGGACTAGCGGGGGGCGCGAGCAGTACTTC. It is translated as CASSPRTSGGREQYF.

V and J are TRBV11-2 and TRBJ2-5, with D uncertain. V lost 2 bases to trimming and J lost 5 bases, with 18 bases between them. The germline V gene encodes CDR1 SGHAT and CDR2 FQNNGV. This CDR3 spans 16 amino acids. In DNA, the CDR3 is TGTGCCAGCAGCTTACGAGGTCTGGCTCGCGGCGAGACCCAGTACTTC. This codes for CASSLRGLARGETQYF.

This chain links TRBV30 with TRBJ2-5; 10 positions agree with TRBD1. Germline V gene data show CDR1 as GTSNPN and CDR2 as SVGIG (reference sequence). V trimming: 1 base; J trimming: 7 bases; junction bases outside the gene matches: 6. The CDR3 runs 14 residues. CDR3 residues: CAWSGGTGARTQYF. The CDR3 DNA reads TGTGCCTGGAGTGGGGGGACAGGGGCGCGGACCCAGTACTTC. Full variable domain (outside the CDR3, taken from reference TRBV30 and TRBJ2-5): SQTIHQWPATLVQPVGSPLSLECTVEGTSNPNLYWYRQAAGRGLQLLFYSVGIGQISSEVPQNLSASRPQDRQFILSSKKLLLSDSGFYLCAWSGGTGARTQYFGPGTRLLVL.

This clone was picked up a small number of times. CDR3 coding DNA: TGTGCCAGCAGGACCAGTAGCGGGGGGGCCCGTGAGACCCAGTACTTC. Amino acid sequence: CASRTSSGGARETQYF. The chain joins TRBV28 to TRBJ2-5; 11 nucleotides match TRBD2. Germline CDR1 and CDR2: MDHEN and SYDVKM. Trimming at V came to 6 bases and at J to 5 bases, leaving 11 bases not matched to a gene. The CDR3 spans 16 residues.

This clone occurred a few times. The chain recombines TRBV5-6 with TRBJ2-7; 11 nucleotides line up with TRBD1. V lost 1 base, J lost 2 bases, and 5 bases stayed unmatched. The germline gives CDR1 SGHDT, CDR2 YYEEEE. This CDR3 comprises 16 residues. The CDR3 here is CASSLYRTGGTYEQYF. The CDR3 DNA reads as TGTGCCAGCAGCTTGTACCGGACAGGGGGCACCTACGAGCAGTACTTC. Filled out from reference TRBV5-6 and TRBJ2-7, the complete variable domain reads DAGVTQSPTHLIKTRGQQVTLRCSPKSGHDTVSWYQQALGQGPQFIFQYYEEEERQRGNFPDRFSGHQFPNYSSELNVNALLLGDSALYLCASSLYRTGGTYEQYFGPGTRLTVT.

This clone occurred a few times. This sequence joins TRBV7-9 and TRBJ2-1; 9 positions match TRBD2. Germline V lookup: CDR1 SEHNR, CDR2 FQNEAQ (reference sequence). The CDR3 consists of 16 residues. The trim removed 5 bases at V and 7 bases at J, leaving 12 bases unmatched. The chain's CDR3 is CASSPGGGRALNEQFF. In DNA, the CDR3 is TGTGCCAGCAGCCCGGGGGGCGGGAGGGCCCTGAATGAGCAGTTCTTC.

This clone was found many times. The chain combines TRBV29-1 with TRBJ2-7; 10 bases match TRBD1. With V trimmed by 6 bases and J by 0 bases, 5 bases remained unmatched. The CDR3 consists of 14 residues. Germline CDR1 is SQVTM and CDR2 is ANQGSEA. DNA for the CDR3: TGCAGCGTCTCCCGGGACAGGGGCTCCTACGAGCAGTACTTC. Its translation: CSVSRDRGSYEQYF.

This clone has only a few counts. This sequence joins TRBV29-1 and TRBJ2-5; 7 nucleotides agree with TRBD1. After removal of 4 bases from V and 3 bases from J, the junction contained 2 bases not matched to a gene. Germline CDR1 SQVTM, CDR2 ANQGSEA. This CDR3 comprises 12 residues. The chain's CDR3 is CSVVTGKETQYF. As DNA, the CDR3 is TGCAGCGTTGTGACAGGGAAAGAGACCCAGTACTTC.

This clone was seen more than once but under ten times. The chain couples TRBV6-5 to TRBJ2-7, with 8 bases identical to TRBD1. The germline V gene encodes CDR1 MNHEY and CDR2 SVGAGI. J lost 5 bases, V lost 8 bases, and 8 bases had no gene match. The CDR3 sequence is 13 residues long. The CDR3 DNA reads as TGTGCCAGCTCCGGACAGGGTTTGGACGAGCAGTACTTC. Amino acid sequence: CASSGQGLDEQYF.

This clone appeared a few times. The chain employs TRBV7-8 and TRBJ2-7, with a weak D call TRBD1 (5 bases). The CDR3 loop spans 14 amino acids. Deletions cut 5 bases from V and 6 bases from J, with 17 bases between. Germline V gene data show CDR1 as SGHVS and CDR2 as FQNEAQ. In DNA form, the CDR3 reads TGTGCCAGCAGCCCGTCACATAGGGGCGGCGAGCAGTACTTC. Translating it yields CASSPSHRGGEQYF.

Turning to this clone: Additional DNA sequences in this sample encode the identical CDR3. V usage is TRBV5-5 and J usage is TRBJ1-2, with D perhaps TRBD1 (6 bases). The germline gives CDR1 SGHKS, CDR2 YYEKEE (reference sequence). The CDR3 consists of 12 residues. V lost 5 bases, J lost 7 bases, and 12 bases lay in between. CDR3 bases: TGTGCCAGCAGTCTACAGGGTGGTGGCTACACCTTC. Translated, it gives CASSLQGGGYTF.

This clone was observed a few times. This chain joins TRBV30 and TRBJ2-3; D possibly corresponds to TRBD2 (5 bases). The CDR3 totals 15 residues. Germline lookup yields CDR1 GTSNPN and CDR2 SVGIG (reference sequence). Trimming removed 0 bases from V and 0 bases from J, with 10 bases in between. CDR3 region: CAWSVTSTSTDTQYF. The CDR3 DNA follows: TGTGCCTGGAGTGTAACTAGTACTAGCACAGATACGCAGTATTTT.

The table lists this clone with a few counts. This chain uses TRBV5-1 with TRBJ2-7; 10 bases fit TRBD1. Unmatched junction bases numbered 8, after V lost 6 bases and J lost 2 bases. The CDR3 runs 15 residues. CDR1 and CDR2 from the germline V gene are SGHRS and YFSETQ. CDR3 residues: CASTGDRGRAYEQYF. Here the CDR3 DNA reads TGCGCCAGCACCGGGGACAGGGGTAGGGCCTACGAGCAGTACTTC. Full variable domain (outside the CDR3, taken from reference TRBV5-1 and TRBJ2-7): KAGVTQTPRYLIKTRGQQVTLSCSPISGHRSVSWYQQTPGQGLQFLFEYFSETQRNKGNFPGRFSGRQFSNSRSEMNVSTLELGDSALYLCASTGDRGRAYEQYFGPGTRLTVT.

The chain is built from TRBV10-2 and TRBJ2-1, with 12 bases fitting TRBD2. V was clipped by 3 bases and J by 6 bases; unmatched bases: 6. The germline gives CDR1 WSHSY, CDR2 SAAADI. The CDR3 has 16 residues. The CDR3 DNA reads TGCGCCAGCAGTGACGTACTAGCGGGAGGACGCAATGAGCAGTTCTTC. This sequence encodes CASSDVLAGGRNEQFF.

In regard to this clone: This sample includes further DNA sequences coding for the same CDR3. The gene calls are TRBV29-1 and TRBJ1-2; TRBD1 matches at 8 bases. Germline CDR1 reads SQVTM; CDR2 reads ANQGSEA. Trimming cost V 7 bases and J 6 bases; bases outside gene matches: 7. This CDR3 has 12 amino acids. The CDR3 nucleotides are TGCAGCGCCGGACAGGGTGGAAATGGCTACACCTTC. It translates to CSAGQGGNGYTF.

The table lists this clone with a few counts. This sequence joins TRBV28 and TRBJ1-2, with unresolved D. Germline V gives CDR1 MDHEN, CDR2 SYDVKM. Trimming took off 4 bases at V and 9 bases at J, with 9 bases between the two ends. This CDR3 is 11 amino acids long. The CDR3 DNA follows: TGTGCCAGCAGTTCCTCCAGTCGCTACACCTTC. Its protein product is CASSSSSRYTF.

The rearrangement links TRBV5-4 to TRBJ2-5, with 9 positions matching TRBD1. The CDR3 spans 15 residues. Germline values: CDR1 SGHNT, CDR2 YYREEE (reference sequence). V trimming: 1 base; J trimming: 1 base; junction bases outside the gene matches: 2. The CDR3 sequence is CASSLYRGLQETQYF. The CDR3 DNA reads TGTGCCAGCAGCTTGTACAGGGGGCTCCAAGAGACCCAGTACTTC.

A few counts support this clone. CDR3 protein: CASSQTRPTDTQYF. In nucleotides, the CDR3 is TGCGCCAGCAGTCAGACAAGACCCACAGATACGCAGTATTTT. This chain links TRBV23-1 with TRBJ2-3; no clear D. TRBV23-1 qualifies as an ORF whose function is uncertain. V was trimmed by 3 bases and J by 2 bases, leaving 9 bases between them. The CDR3 covers 14 residues.

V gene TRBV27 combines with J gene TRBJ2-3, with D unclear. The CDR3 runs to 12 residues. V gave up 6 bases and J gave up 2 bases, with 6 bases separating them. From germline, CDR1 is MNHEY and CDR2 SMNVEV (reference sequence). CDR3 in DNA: TGTGCCAGCAGGCGCCTCACAGATACGCAGTATTTT. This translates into CASRRLTDTQYF.

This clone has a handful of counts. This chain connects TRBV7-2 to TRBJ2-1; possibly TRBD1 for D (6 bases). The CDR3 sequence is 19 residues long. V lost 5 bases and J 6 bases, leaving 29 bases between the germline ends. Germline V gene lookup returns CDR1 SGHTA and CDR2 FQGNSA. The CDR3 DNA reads TGTGCCAGCAGCCCACAGGGCGGATGGGGTTTGGTCGGTGTCAATGAGCAGTTCTTC. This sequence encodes CASSPQGGWGLVGVNEQFF.

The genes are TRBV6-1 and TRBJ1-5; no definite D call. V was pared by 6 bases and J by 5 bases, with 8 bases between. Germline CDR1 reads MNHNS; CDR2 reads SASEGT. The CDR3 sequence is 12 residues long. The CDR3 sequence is CASRLTDQPQHF. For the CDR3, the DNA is TGTGCCAGCAGACTTACGGATCAGCCCCAGCATTTT.

The CDR3 here is CASSSSGGADTQYF. In nucleotides, the CDR3 is TGTGCCAGCAGTTCGAGCGGGGGGGCAGATACGCAGTATTTT. V usage is TRBV27 and J usage is TRBJ2-3; the match to TRBD2 covers 10 bases. The J segment lost 4 bases and the V segment lost 4 bases, leaving 2 bases of the junction unmatched. The CDR3 consists of 14 residues. Germline values: CDR1 MNHEY, CDR2 SMNVEV (reference sequence).

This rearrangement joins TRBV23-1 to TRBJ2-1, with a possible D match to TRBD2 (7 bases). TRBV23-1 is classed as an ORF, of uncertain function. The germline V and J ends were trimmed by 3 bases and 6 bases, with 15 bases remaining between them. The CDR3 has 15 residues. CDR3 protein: CASSHAEGGSNEQFF. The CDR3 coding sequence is TGCGCCAGCAGTCACGCCGAGGGGGGGAGCAATGAGCAGTTCTTC.

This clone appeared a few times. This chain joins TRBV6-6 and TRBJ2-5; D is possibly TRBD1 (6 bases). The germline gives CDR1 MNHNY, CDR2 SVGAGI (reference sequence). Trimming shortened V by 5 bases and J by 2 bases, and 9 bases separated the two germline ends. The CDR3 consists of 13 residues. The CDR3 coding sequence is TGTGCCAGCAGTCCTCAGGGGCAAGAGACCCAGTACTTC. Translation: CASSPQGQETQYF.